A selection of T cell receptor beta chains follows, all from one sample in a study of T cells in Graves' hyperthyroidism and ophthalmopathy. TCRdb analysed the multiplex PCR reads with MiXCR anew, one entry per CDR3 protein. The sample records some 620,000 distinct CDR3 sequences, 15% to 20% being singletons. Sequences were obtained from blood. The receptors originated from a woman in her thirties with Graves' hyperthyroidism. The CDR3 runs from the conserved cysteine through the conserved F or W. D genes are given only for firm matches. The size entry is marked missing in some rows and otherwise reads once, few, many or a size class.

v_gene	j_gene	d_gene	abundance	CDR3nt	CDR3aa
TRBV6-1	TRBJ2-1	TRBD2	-	TGTGCCACCTATGGACTAGCAGGCAATGAGCAGTTCTTC	CATYGLAGNEQFF
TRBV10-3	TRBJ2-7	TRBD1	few	TGTGCCATCAGTGATGTGGGACAGGGGGCCTACGAGCAGTACTTC	CAISDVGQGAYEQYF
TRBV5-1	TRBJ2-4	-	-	TGCGCCAGCGCTCCGGGCAGGGGAGACATTCAGTACTTC	CASAPGRGDIQYF
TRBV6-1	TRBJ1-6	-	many	TGTGCCAGCGCCCACATGGCGAATTCACCCCTCCACTTT	CASAHMANSPLHF
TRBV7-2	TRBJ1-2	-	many	TGTGCCAGCAGCTTCCCGGTCACAGGGAGCGGCTACACCTTC	CASSFPVTGSGYTF
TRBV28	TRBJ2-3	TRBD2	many	TGTGCCAGCAGTCCCCCGACGGGAGGGCCAATGGATACGCAGTATTTT	CASSPPTGGPMDTQYF
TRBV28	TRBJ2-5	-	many	TGTGCCACCAAGACGGCGGAGACCCAGTACTTC	CATKTAETQYF
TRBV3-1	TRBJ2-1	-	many	TGTGCCAGCAGCCAGACCCGGGACCTAGGGCAGTTCTTC	CASSQTRDLGQFF
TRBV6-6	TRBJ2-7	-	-	TGTGCCAGCAGTTACTCGGGTACCCGGCTCCGCTCCTACGAGCAGTACTTC	CASSYSGTRLRSYEQYF
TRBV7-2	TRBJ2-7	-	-	TGTGCCAGCAGCTTAGCGCGGATGATTGATGCGGGCTCATTCTACGAGCAGTACTTC	CASSLARMIDAGSFYEQYF
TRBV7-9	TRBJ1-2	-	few	TGTGCCAGCAGCCAGGAACGGTCGGATGGCTACACCTTC	CASSQERSDGYTF
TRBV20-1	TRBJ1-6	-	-	TGCAGTGCTAGAGTGGCGCGACCCAAATATAATTCACCCCTCCACTTT	CSARVARPKYNSPLHF
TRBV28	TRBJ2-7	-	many	TGTGCCAGCAGTTTCGCCACCGACTCCCCCTACGAGCAGTACTTC	CASSFATDSPYEQYF
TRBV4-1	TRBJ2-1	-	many	TGCGCCAGCAGCGGGGGACAAGGGGAATACAATGAGCAGTTCTTC	CASSGGQGEYNEQFF
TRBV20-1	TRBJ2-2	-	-	TGCAGTGCTAGTTGGACCGGCGGGGAGCTGTTTTTT	CSASWTGGELFF
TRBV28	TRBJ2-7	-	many	TGTGCCAGCAGTTGGGACCAGAGCTCCTACGAGCAGTACTTC	CASSWDQSSYEQYF
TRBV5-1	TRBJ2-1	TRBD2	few	TGCGCCAGCAGCTGGACTAGGGCGAACAATGAGCAGTTCTTC	CASSWTRANNEQFF
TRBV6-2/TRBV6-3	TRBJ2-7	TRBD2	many	TGTGCCAGCAGTAGACAGCGGGAGGTAAGGGACGAGCAGTACTTC	CASSRQREVRDEQYF
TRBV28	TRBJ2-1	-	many	TGTGCCAGCAGCTCCCGATTCGATGGCAATGAGCAGTTCTTC	CASSSRFDGNEQFF
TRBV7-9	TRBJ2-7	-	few	TGTGCCAGCAGCTCAGCCGCCTCCTACGAGCAGTACTTC	CASSSAASYEQYF
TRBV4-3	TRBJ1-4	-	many	TGCGCCAGCAGCCAGGACGGGACCCCAAATGAAAAACTGTTTTTT	CASSQDGTPNEKLFF